A selection of T cell receptor beta chains follows, all from one sample in a study of human T cells and chemical hapten exposure. Each CDR3 protein is one row after TCRdb ran MiXCR on the RACE reads. The repertoire holds roughly 80,000 distinct CDR3 sequences, with around 10% as singletons. The sequencing here drew on whole blood, taken in connection with sensitization to the hapten diphenylcyclopropenone (DPC). The receptors shown here come from a woman aged 50 to 60 with alopecia areata. Some clones in this sample may be carry-over from other donors' samples. CDR3s include the opening cysteine and the closing phenylalanine or tryptophan. The D gene is left open where the match is weak.

v_gene	d_gene	j_gene	CDR3aa
TRBV12-3/TRBV12-4	.	TRBJ1-2	CASTTPVDTIRSGYTF
TRBV29-1	.	TRBJ1-1	CSVTWAEAFF
TRBV25-1	.	TRBJ2-5	CASSFAGASETQYF
TRBV12-3/TRBV12-4	.	TRBJ1-5	CASSQDGGNQPQHF
TRBV18	TRBD1	TRBJ2-7	CASSPEGAHEQYF
TRBV30	.	TRBJ1-6	CAWSIKLGSPLHF
TRBV19	TRBD2	TRBJ2-1	CASSWSGGILGTYNEQFF
TRBV2	.	TRBJ2-1	CASLRPGSYNEQFF
TRBV9	TRBD2	TRBJ2-1	CASSVEGLVSNEQFF
TRBV7-9	.	TRBJ2-1	CASSLAVFGHNEQFF
TRBV19	.	TRBJ1-4	CASSIRTVVLATNEKLFF
TRBV7-2	.	TRBJ1-1	CASRPPQGRRTEAFF
TRBV4-2	.	TRBJ2-1	CASSQEGGGNYNEQFF
TRBV7-9	TRBD1	TRBJ2-2	CASSRDRVTGELFF
TRBV6-6	.	TRBJ2-3	CASSYSRERADTQYF
TRBV15	.	TRBJ1-1	CATSRDMNTEAFF
TRBV28	TRBD1	TRBJ1-1	CASREGTGGWNTEAFF
TRBV20-1	TRBD1	TRBJ1-1	CSVPKRGTGSSEAFF
TRBV5-1	TRBD2	TRBJ2-7	CASSPGGSRREQYF
TRBV29-1	TRBD1	TRBJ1-4	CSVATDRGDEKLFF
TRBV20-1	TRBD2	TRBJ2-3	CSARDTSGSTSTDTQYF
TRBV20-1	.	TRBJ1-1	CSARDTEGGNTEAFF
TRBV20-1	.	TRBJ1-2	CSARDPTYGYTF
TRBV10-3	.	TRBJ2-3	CAISESMLVGADTQYF